This T cell receptor beta chain was identified during a study of cytomegalovirus exposure and HLA in healthy donors. Background on the study: An earlier analysis identified under 130 million unique TCR beta sequences in 150 million to 200 million T cells. Points from the study as a whole: Earlier analysis yielded a pattern in which most TCR beta V segments were productive about 90% or about 30% of the time. No immune exposure information besides CMV serostatus was available. A later analysis found that most CMV-associated TCR beta chains appeared HLA-restricted.

13 Jbeta primers and 60 Vbeta primers were used for the PCR. Repertoires were generated with immunoSEQ multiplex PCR, while TCRdb's copy carries only in-frame clones and drops some. The repertoire includes about 240,000 clones, roughly 78% of them detected once, and approximately 0.47% sits in the top ten. Notes on this clone: Its antigen is undetermined.

Germline lookup yields CDR1 SNHLY and CDR2 FYNNEI. CDR3 length: 15 residues. The V end was cut by 5 bases, the J end by 2 bases, with 13 bases between. This chain links TRBV2 with TRBJ2-1, with D perhaps matching TRBD2 (6 bases). The sequenced sample was PBMCs. This sequence originates from a boy between 10 and 17 years old in good health and CMV-seronegative. The CDR3 is CASSRDRGAYNEQFF. CDR3 DNA: TGTGCCAGCAGTCGGGACCGCGGGGCCTACAATGAGCAGTTCTTC.